These 3 T cell receptor beta chains were sequenced from one sample in a study of beta chain features in type 1 diabetes. Expressed TCRB transcripts were sequenced because the entire RNA isolate underwent reverse transcription. TCRdb keeps only in-frame clones here, not all; method: immunoSEQ multiplex PCR. Of 150,000 or so clones listed, about 9.2% were seen once; the top ten hold 0.68%. Sequenced sample: central memory CD4+ T cells from blood. These receptors all come from a man between 18 and 35 years old in good health.

The gene calls are TRBV27 and TRBJ2-2, with 8 bases matching TRBD1. The trim removed 7 bases at V and 7 bases at J, leaving 5 bases unmatched. Germline V lookup: CDR1 MNHEY, CDR2 SMNVEV (reference sequence). CDR3 length: 13 amino acids. CDR3: CASTHGQGGELFF. The CDR3 nucleotides are TGTGCCAGCACCCACGGACAGGGCGGGGAGCTGTTTTTT.

This sequence joins TRBV7-9 and TRBJ2-1; D perhaps matches TRBD2 (5 bases). The germline V and J ends were trimmed by 5 bases and 3 bases, with 11 bases remaining between them. Germline CDR1 is SEHNR and CDR2 is FQNEAQ (reference sequence). The CDR3 covers 14 residues. This CDR3 is CASSPLGLYNEQFF. CDR3 bases: TGTGCCAGCAGCCCACTAGGACTCTACAATGAGCAGTTCTTC.

The V and J genes are TRBV10-3 and TRBJ2-7, with 9 bases aligning to TRBD1. Trimming cost V 6 bases and J 8 bases; bases outside gene matches: 11. From germline, CDR1 is ENHRY and CDR2 SYGVKD. This CDR3 spans 14 amino acids. CDR3 residues: CAIRDATGGLKQYF. CDR3 nucleotides: TGTGCCATCAGGGACGCGACAGGGGGGCTAAAGCAGTACTTC.